This record looks at one TCR beta chain sequence and its context. This sample is drawn from a study of blood T cell repertoires in COVID-19. V shed 4 bases and J shed 7 bases, with 13 bases lying between them. Germline CDR1 is LGHDT and CDR2 is YNNKEL (reference sequence). This CDR3 region has 14 residues. In the authors' methods: The assay estimated nucleated cells by amplifying reference gene primers. Generated by immunoSEQ multiplex PCR, the TCRdb table keeps only in-frame clones and is missing some. D and trimming were read from the DNA, whereas the V and J calls and clone size are those reported in that table. The sample comprises roughly 200,000 clones, 70% to 90% of which are singletons, and roughly 3% rests with the top ten.

This sequence joins TRBV3-1 (or the pseudogene TRBV3-2) and TRBJ1-4; D gene uncertain. Sequences were obtained from peripheral blood. This sequence originates from a man aged 55 to 70 with acute or convalescent COVID-19. The CDR3 DNA reads as TGTGCCAGCAGCCCCCCTCCATTCGGTGAAAAACTGTTTTTT. This gives the protein CASSPPPFGEKLFF.